This T cell receptor (beta chain) came from a study of shared clonotypes between healthy human individuals. Findings of the study overall: The represented genetic and exposure-history diversity was limited by the small number of donors. The study found roughly 5.3% of naive CD4 clonotypes shared across a few donors. Clonotype sharing among donors was thought likely to change with sequencing depth.

Of note for this clone: What it recognizes is unknown.

TCRdb's table, derived via immunoSEQ multiplex PCR, lists solely in-frame clones and lacks some. The repertoire holds some 2.3 million clones, with approximately 93% as singletons. This TCR came from a man aged 18 to 35 in good health. Some clones in this sample may be carry-over from other donors' samples. Sequencing was performed on naive CD4+ T cells from PBMCs. The subset is: CD45RA+ positively selected.

CDR3 sequence reads: CASSSWGGGYTF. CDR3 bases: TGTGCCAGCAGCAGTTGGGGCGGGGGCTACACCTTC. The rearrangement links TRBV14 to TRBJ1-2, with D possibly matching TRBD1 (5 bases). This CDR3 has 12 residues. Germline CDR1 is SGHDN and CDR2 is FVKESK. V dropped 5 bases and J dropped 8 bases, with 12 bases sitting between them. Full variable domain (missing parts from reference TRBV14 and TRBJ1-2): EAGVTQFPSHSVIEKGQTVTLRCDPISGHDNLYWYRRVMGKEIKFLLHFVKESKQDESGMPNNRFLAERTGGTYSTLKVQPAELEDSGVYFCASSSWGGGYTFGSGTRLTVV.